Listed below are T cell receptor beta chains from one sample, sequenced in a study of beta chain features in type 1 diabetes. This table comes from immunoSEQ multiplex PCR, and its TCRdb copy is limited to in-frame clones, with some not included. Seen here are fewer than 200,000 clones, 10% to 15% observed once, and the top ten hold about 0.58%. The sequencing sample was made of central memory CD4+ T cells from blood. These receptors were obtained from a woman younger than 35 in good health. The CDR3 runs from the conserved cysteine through the conserved F or W. D genes are given only for firm matches. Clone size, where shown, is once, few, many, or a class for clones that have expanded.

TRBV7-3	.	TRBJ2-1	few	16	CASSLVAFSSYNEQFF	TGTGCCAGCAGCTTAGTAGCGTTCAGCTCCTACAATGAGCAGTTCTTC
TRBV11-2	.	TRBJ2-3	.	14	CASSQGARLDTQYF	TGTGCCAGCAGCCAAGGGGCCCGTCTAGATACGCAGTATTTT
TRBV7-2	TRBD2	TRBJ2-2	few	17	CASSLPGATGGTGELFF	TGTGCCAGCAGCTTACCGGGAGCCACGGGGGGCACCGGGGAGCTGTTTTTT
TRBV11-2	TRBD1	TRBJ2-7	few	14	CASSPRTGEDEQYF	TGTGCCAGCAGCCCTAGGACAGGGGAGGACGAGCAGTACTTC
TRBV7-9	.	TRBJ2-5	few	15	CASSLYRGRGETQYF	TGTGCCAGCAGCTTATACCGGGGCCGGGGGGAGACCCAGTACTTC
TRBV5-5	.	TRBJ2-2	.	15	CASSLGTTSTGELFF	TGTGCCAGCAGCTTGGGGACGACTAGTACCGGGGAGCTGTTTTTT
TRBV6-5	.	TRBJ1-2	few	15	CASSYSTGPNYGYTF	TGTGCCAGCAGTTACTCGACAGGTCCTAACTATGGCTACACCTTC
TRBV4-2	.	TRBJ2-3	.	16	CASSQDLPSGTDTQYF	TGTGCCAGCAGCCAAGATCTCCCCTCCGGCACAGATACGCAGTATTTT
TRBV18	TRBD1	TRBJ2-7	.	14	CASSNQGQGNEQYF	TGTGCCAGCTCCAACCAGGGACAGGGAAACGAGCAGTACTTC
TRBV29-1	TRBD1	TRBJ1-2	few	13	CSAQDRGRGGYTF	TGCAGCGCTCAGGACAGGGGAAGGGGTGGCTACACCTTC
TRBV5-1	TRBD2	TRBJ2-1	.	15	CASSLLAGGYNEQFF	TGCGCCAGCAGCCTACTAGCGGGTGGCTACAATGAGCAGTTCTTC
TRBV14	.	TRBJ1-4	few	15	CASSQLRQRGEKLFF	TGTGCCAGCAGCCAACTGAGACAAAGGGGTGAAAAACTGTTTTTT
TRBV7-9	.	TRBJ1-5	few	16	CASSIAGPGTNQPQHF	TGTGCCAGCAGTATCGCTGGGCCAGGCACCAATCAGCCCCAGCATTTT
TRBV15	TRBD2	TRBJ2-1	many	17	CATSRDPTGTSLNEQFF	TGTGCCACCAGCAGAGACCCTACCGGGACTAGTCTCAATGAGCAGTTCTTC
TRBV15	TRBD2	TRBJ2-5	.	17	CATSSVLAGFGAGTQYF	TGTGCCACCAGCAGCGTGCTAGCGGGGTTCGGGGCGGGAACCCAGTACTTC
TRBV7-7	TRBD2	TRBJ2-3	.	13	CASSTELAGTQYF	TGTGCCAGCAGCACCGAACTAGCGGGGACGCAGTATTTT
TRBV5-4	TRBD2	TRBJ2-1	.	16	CASSLAGLAGNNEQFF	TGTGCCAGCAGCTTGGCCGGACTAGCGGGAAACAATGAGCAGTTCTTC
TRBV5-1	TRBD1	TRBJ2-5	.	16	CASSIGTGGTSETQYF	TGCGCCAGCAGCATCGGGACAGGGGGAACGTCAGAGACCCAGTACTTC
TRBV5-1	.	TRBJ2-7	.	18	CASSLVWSTGTRSYEQYF	TGCGCCAGCAGCTTGGTTTGGTCGACGGGGACACGCTCCTACGAGCAGTACTTC
TRBV28	TRBD2	TRBJ2-7	few	16	CASSLGPPGLSYEQYF	TGTGCCAGCAGTTTAGGCCCCCCGGGACTAAGCTACGAGCAGTACTTC
TRBV5-6	.	TRBJ1-1	.	14	CASSSRGLNTEAFF	TGTGCCAGCAGCTCCCGAGGGTTGAACACTGAAGCTTTCTTT
TRBV28	TRBD1	TRBJ2-5	few	15	CASNTVEGAYGTQYF	TGTGCCAGCAACACTGTAGAGGGGGCTTACGGGACCCAGTACTTC
TRBV11-2	TRBD1	TRBJ2-4	.	16	CASSLDQTGSRDIQYF	TGTGCCAGCAGCTTAGATCAGACAGGGTCAAGGGACATTCAGTACTTC
TRBV28	.	TRBJ2-1	.	12	CASSRRSWEQFF	TGTGCCAGCAGTCGTCGGAGCTGGGAGCAGTTCTTC
TRBV4-2	.	TRBJ1-2	.	13	CASSHSGAGFYTF	TGTGCCAGCAGCCATAGCGGAGCAGGGTTTTACACCTTC
TRBV5-6	TRBD1	TRBJ2-7	.	14	CASSLGQGVVEQYF	TGTGCCAGCAGCTTGGGACAGGGGGTCGTCGAGCAGTACTTC
TRBV2	.	TRBJ2-7	.	14	CASSEGTGTYEQYF	TGTGCCAGCAGTGAAGGGACTGGGACCTACGAGCAGTACTTC
TRBV6-1	.	TRBJ1-5	.	20	CASSEAKLLRDTHSNQPQHF	TGTGCCAGCAGTGAAGCGAAATTGCTCCGGGACACTCATAGCAATCAGCCCCAGCATTTT
TRBV7-2	TRBD1	TRBJ1-3	few	16	CASSLGQGEVGNTIYF	TGTGCCAGCAGCTTAGGTCAGGGGGAGGTCGGAAACACCATATATTTT
TRBV7-9	.	TRBJ2-7	few	17	CASSQDRGPPLAYEQYF	TGTGCCAGCAGCCAAGATAGGGGCCCGCCTCTGGCCTACGAGCAGTACTTC
TRBV18	TRBD1	TRBJ2-5	.	14	CASSPDRVQETQYF	TGTGCCAGCTCACCAGACAGGGTCCAAGAGACCCAGTACTTC
TRBV29-1	TRBD1	TRBJ2-6	.	15	CSVADRGPGANVLTF	TGCAGCGTTGCTGACAGGGGGCCTGGGGCCAACGTCCTGACTTTC
TRBV14	.	TRBJ2-2	.	16	CASSPSGSGWSGELFF	TGTGCCAGCAGCCCCTCGGGAAGCGGTTGGTCCGGGGAGCTGTTTTTT
TRBV29-1	TRBD2	TRBJ2-7	.	15	CSVIEWLAGAVGQYF	TGCAGCGTTATCGAATGGCTAGCGGGAGCCGTCGGGCAGTACTTC
TRBV6-5	TRBD2	TRBJ2-3	.	14	CASHRAGGRDTQYF	TGTGCCAGCCACCGAGCGGGAGGGCGGGATACGCAGTATTTT
TRBV12-5	TRBD1	TRBJ2-1	.	13	CASGQQGWNEQFF	TGTGCTAGTGGCCAACAGGGGTGGAATGAGCAGTTCTTC
TRBV2	.	TRBJ2-1	few	14	CASSVRVTSVEQFF	TGTGCCAGCAGTGTGAGAGTAACTAGTGTCGAGCAGTTCTTC
TRBV27	.	TRBJ2-1	.	18	CASSPPPGGRAVYNEQFF	TGTGCCAGCAGTCCTCCCCCTGGTGGGCGGGCTGTCTACAATGAGCAGTTCTTC